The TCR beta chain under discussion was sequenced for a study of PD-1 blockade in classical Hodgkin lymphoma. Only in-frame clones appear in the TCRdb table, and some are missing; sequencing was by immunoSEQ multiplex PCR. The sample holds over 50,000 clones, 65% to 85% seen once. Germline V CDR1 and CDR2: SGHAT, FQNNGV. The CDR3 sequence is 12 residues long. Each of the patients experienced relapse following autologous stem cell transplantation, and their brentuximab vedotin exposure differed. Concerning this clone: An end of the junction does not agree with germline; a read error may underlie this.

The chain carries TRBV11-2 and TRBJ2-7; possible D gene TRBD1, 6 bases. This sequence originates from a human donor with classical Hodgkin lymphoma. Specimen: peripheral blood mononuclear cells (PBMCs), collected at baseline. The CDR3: CASRRAGAEKDF. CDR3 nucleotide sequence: TGTGCCAGCAGGCGGGCAGGGGCCGAAAAAGACTTC.